These 5 T cell receptor beta chains were sequenced from one sample in a study of blood T cells in healthy people across ages. Then a second PCR, running about 6 to 12 cycles, was carried out with a sample-barcoded 5' primer and a J-beta primer mix. TCRdb called the 5' RACE reads again in MiXCR, with one record for every CDR3 protein. The data show more than 900,000 distinct CDR3 sequences, almost 25% seen once. This sample also belongs to another study, concerning T cells of mothers and their children.

The source material was blood. The receptors stem from a girl aged 2 to 9 in good health.

The chain is built from TRBV12-3 or TRBV12-4 and TRBJ1-1, with D hard to call. Between the trimmed V and J ends, which lost 0 bases and 6 bases, there was a span of 8 bases. This CDR3 has 13 amino acids. Written as DNA, the CDR3 is TGTGCCAGCAGTTTAGCGGCTCTAGCTGAAGCTTTCTTT. Protein: CASSLAALAEAFF.

This clonotype has only a few counts. The rearrangement uses TRBV9 and TRBJ2-4; no clear D gene. The length of the CDR3 is 17 residues. V lost 4 bases, J lost 0 bases, and 17 bases lay in between. Germline V gene lookup returns CDR1 SGDLS and CDR2 YYNGEE. CDR3 protein: CASSRGGSRLAKNIQYF. In DNA form, the CDR3 reads TGTGCCAGCAGCCGAGGTGGGTCGAGGCTAGCCAAAAACATTCAGTACTTC.

The chain is built from TRBV18 and TRBJ2-1, with D uncertain. CDR3 length: 15 residues. Between the trimmed V and J ends, which lost 3 bases and 4 bases, there was a span of 13 bases. Germline V gene lookup returns CDR1 KGHSH and CDR2 LQKENI. CDR3 bases: TGTGCCAGCTCACCTTCGACCACTGATTACAATGAGCAGTTCTTC. This encodes CASSPSTTDYNEQFF.

The rearrangement uses TRBV6-6 and TRBJ1-1, with TRBD1 matching 8 bases. CDR3 length: 12 residues. CDR1 and CDR2 from the germline V gene are MNHNY and SVGAGI (reference sequence). With 6 bases clipped from V and 7 bases from J, the junction kept 4 bases outside the gene matches. CDR3 in DNA: TGTGCCAGCAGGAAAACAGGGGGTGAAGCTTTCTTT. Its translation: CASRKTGGEAFF.

The V call is TRBV29-1, the J call TRBJ2-1; TRBD1 matches 8 bases. Germline V CDR1 and CDR2: SQVTM, ANQGSEA. The CDR3 is 15 amino acids. V lost 5 bases, J lost 3 bases, and 9 bases stayed unmatched. The DNA for the CDR3 is TGCAGCGTTAGAGCTGCGGACAGGGTCTACAATGAGCAGTTCTTC. It encodes CSVRAADRVYNEQFF.